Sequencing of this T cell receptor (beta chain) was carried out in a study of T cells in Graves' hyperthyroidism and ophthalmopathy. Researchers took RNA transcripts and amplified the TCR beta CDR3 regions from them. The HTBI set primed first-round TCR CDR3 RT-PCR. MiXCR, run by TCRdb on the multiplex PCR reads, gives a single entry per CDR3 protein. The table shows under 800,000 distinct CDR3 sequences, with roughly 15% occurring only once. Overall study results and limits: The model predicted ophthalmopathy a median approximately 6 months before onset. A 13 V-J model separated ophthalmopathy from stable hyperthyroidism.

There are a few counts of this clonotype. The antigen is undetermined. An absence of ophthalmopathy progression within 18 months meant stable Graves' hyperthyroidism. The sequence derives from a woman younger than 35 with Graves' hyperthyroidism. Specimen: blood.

The CDR3 spells CASSPLQIYNEQFF. In nucleotides, the CDR3 is TGTGCCAGCTCACCCCTACAAATCTACAATGAGCAGTTCTTC. The V gene is TRBV18, the J gene TRBJ2-1; D ambiguous. The germline CDR1 and CDR2 sequences are KGHSH and LQKENI. The CDR3 runs 14 residues. The ends were cut back, 3 bases at V and 3 bases at J, with 9 bases in the middle.